The 24 T cell receptor beta chains given below trace back to one sample, sequenced in a study of T cells in Graves' hyperthyroidism and ophthalmopathy. Regions amplified from RNA transcripts were the TCR beta CDR3 regions. Carried out on the TCR CDR3, a first-round RT-PCR used the HTBI primer set. TCRdb re-called the multiplex PCR reads with MiXCR, one entry per CDR3 protein. The profile shows about 420,000 distinct CDR3 sequences, roughly an eighth of them singletons. The specimen sequenced was blood. These receptors all stem from a woman aged 18-35 years with Graves' hyperthyroidism.

This clonotype was counted many times. The chain joins TRBV6-1 to TRBJ2-7; the D gene is possibly TRBD2 (6 bases). The germline V gene has CDR1 MNHNS and CDR2 SASEGT. Trimming left V 7 bases short and J 4 bases short, with 17 bases between. CDR3 size: 14 residues. Here the CDR3 reads CASTAQGTLYEQYF. The CDR3 nucleotides read TGTGCCAGCACCGCCCAAGGGACTTTATACGAGCAGTACTTC.

This clonotype showed up just a few times. The chain has TRBV20-1 and TRBJ1-1; 7 bases map to TRBD1. Trimming took 5 bases from V and 2 from J; bases not matched to a gene: 11. Looked up from germline, CDR1 is DFQATT and CDR2 is SNEGSKA (reference sequence). This CDR3 comprises 15 residues. The CDR3 DNA reads as TGCAGTGCTCCCGTCCTTGGGACAGCTAACACTGAAGCTTTCTTT. This translates into CSAPVLGTANTEAFF.

This chain joins TRBV20-1 and TRBJ2-7; the D gene is possibly TRBD1 (6 bases). V lost 4 bases and J lost 2, with 12 bases in between. Germline CDR1 DFQATT, CDR2 SNEGSKA (reference sequence). The length of the CDR3 is 13 residues. The CDR3 reads CSATESGAYEQYF. DNA of the CDR3: TGCAGTGCTACAGAGTCAGGGGCCTACGAGCAGTACTTC.

V gene TRBV10-3 combines with J gene TRBJ1-2; 12 bases are shared with TRBD1. The CDR3 has 16 amino acids. The V segment lost 6 bases and the J segment 2 bases; nucleotides outside the gene matches: 7. The germline V gene has CDR1 ENHRY and CDR2 SYGVKD. The CDR3 reads CAISNPGQGANYGYTF. As DNA, the CDR3 is TGTGCCATCAGCAACCCGGGACAGGGGGCAAACTATGGCTACACCTTC.

The sample holds a few counts of this clonotype. The chain has TRBV7-9 and TRBJ1-2; no reliable D call. The CDR3 totals 13 residues. With 5 bases removed from V and 6 bases from J, the gap between germline ends came to 13 bases. The germline CDR1 and CDR2 sequences are SEHNR and FQNEAQ (reference sequence). The CDR3 nucleotides read TGTGCCAGCAGCCCGGACGGAGGCCATGGCTACACCTTC. Translating gives CASSPDGGHGYTF.

This clonotype was detected many times. V and J are TRBV3-1 and TRBJ1-2, with D unclear. V dropped 0 bases and J dropped 2 bases, with 13 bases sitting between them. The CDR3 extends over 16 amino acids. Germline lookup yields CDR1 LGHDT and CDR2 YNNKEL (reference sequence). CDR3 sequence reads: CASSQDRWEGNYGYTF. Written as DNA, the CDR3 is TGTGCCAGCAGCCAAGATCGGTGGGAGGGAAACTATGGCTACACCTTC.

This clonotype was detected ten times or more. The genes are TRBV7-9 and TRBJ2-1; maybe TRBD2 (6 bases). Trimming shortened V by 1 base and J by 7 bases, and 14 bases separated the two germline ends. The germline V gene has CDR1 SEHNR and CDR2 FQNEAQ (reference sequence). The CDR3 is made up of 15 amino acids. The CDR3 region has the DNA TGTGCCAGCAGCTTAGTAACACCGGGAGAGAATGAGCAGTTCTTC. Translation gives CASSLVTPGENEQFF.

In this sample, this clonotype turned up once. The CDR3 coding sequence is TGTGCCAGCAGCTTAGCCGGGACAGGGAACGAGCAGTACTTC. Amino acid sequence: CASSLAGTGNEQYF. The chain joins TRBV11-3 to TRBJ2-7, with TRBD1 identical over 9 bases. J was trimmed by 5 bases and V by 1 base; bases with no gene match: 3. Looked up from germline, CDR1 is SGHNT and CDR2 is YENEEA. CDR3 size: 14 residues.

This clonotype has at least ten counts. The chain carries TRBV10-3 and TRBJ1-4, with 9 bases fitting TRBD1. With 5 bases clipped from V and 7 bases from J, the junction kept 5 bases outside the gene matches. Germline CDR1 and CDR2: ENHRY and SYGVKD. This CDR3 region has 14 residues. In nucleotides, the CDR3 is TGTGCCATCAGTTCGGGACAGGGCCGTGAAAAACTGTTTTTT. Translated, it gives CAISSGQGREKLFF.

The table lists this clonotype with many counts. This sequence joins TRBV29-1 and TRBJ2-1; 8 bases are a match to TRBD2. The trim removed 2 bases at V and 10 bases at J, leaving 10 bases unmatched. CDR3 length: 14 residues. CDR1 SQVTM and CDR2 ANQGSEA come from the germline V gene. The CDR3 region is CSVESGPTGGEQFF. CDR3 DNA: TGCAGCGTTGAATCAGGGCCGACGGGAGGGGAGCAGTTCTTC.

This clonotype was observed a few times. The chain combines TRBV6-5 with TRBJ1-5; a weak D match, TRBD1 (5 bases). The V gene's germline CDR1 is MNHEY and CDR2 SVGAGI. V was trimmed by 3 bases and J by 0 bases, leaving 9 bases between them. This CDR3 is 15 amino acids long. In DNA, the CDR3 is TGTGCCAGCAGTTATGGAGGGGTTAGCAATCAGCCCCAGCATTTT. This translates into CASSYGGVSNQPQHF.

Ten or more counts support this clonotype. The chain has TRBV30 and TRBJ1-5; the match to TRBD1 covers 11 bases. The CDR3 runs 14 residues. Trimming cost V 2 bases and J 6 bases; bases outside gene matches: 3. The V gene's germline CDR1 is GTSNPN and CDR2 SVGIG (reference sequence). In nucleotides, the CDR3 is TGTGCCTGGAGTACCGGGACAGGGGGTCAGCCCCAGCATTTT. Translating it yields CAWSTGTGGQPQHF.

In its sample, this clonotype was seen a few times. The J gene is TRBJ1-6, the V gene TRBV6-5; the match to TRBD1 covers 7 bases. CDR3 length equals 15 residues. Germline CDR1 reads MNHEY; CDR2 reads SVGAGI. Trimming at V came to 2 bases and at J to 6 bases, leaving 4 bases not matched to a gene. CDR3 nucleotide sequence: TGTGCCAGCAGTTACAGGGACAGCCCTAATTCACCCCTCCACTTT. It is translated as CASSYRDSPNSPLHF.

The table lists this clonotype with a few counts. The chain recombines TRBV28 with TRBJ2-2; 10 bases agree with TRBD2. With V trimmed by 5 bases and J by 7 bases, 10 bases remained unmatched. CDR3 length equals 16 residues. CDR1 MDHEN and CDR2 SYDVKM come from the germline V gene. CDR3 nucleotide sequence: TGTGCCAGCAGTCAGGATCCGGGACTAGCGATCGGGGAGCTGTTTTTT. Amino acids: CASSQDPGLAIGELFF.

Note on this clonotype: It may be a read error: a sequence one base away is much more abundant. This chain links TRBV7-9 with TRBJ2-5, with D perhaps matching TRBD2 (5 bases). V shed 5 bases and J shed 2 bases, with 12 bases lying between them. The CDR3 is 14 amino acids. CDR1 is SEHNR, CDR2 FQNEAQ, per germline (reference sequence). The CDR3 here is CASSRGGSQETQYF. The CDR3 nucleotides are TGTGCCAGCAGCCGGGGTGGCAGTCAAGAGACCCAGTACTTC.

This clonotype showed up many times. The V gene is TRBV6-2 or TRBV6-3, the J gene TRBJ2-1; TRBD2 is a possible D gene (5 bases). V gave up 4 bases and J gave up 4 bases, with 8 bases separating them. The germline gives CDR1 MNHEY, CDR2 SVGEGT. The CDR3 spans 13 residues. The CDR3 protein is CASSSEGYNEQFF. CDR3 coding DNA: TGTGCCAGCAGTTCCGAGGGTTACAATGAGCAGTTCTTC.

This clonotype was detected many times. The chain employs TRBV20-1 and TRBJ2-5, with D possibly being TRBD1 (6 bases). The CDR3 contains 17 residues. Trimming stripped 1 base from V and 1 base from J, with 19 bases between. Germline V gene lookup returns CDR1 DFQATT and CDR2 SNEGSKA (reference sequence). CDR3 DNA: TGCAGTGCTAGAGTACGGGTAGTAGGACAGATCCAAGAGACCCAGTACTTC. This gives the protein CSARVRVVGQIQETQYF.

V gene TRBV5-6 combines with J gene TRBJ2-1, with 12 bases that match TRBD2. This CDR3 is 18 amino acids long. Germline V gene lookup returns CDR1 SGHDT and CDR2 YYEEEE. The J segment lost 4 bases and the V segment lost 4 bases, leaving 12 bases of the junction unmatched. CDR3 nucleotides: TGTGCCAGCAGCCCACTGACTAGCGGGAGCATTAGTTACAATGAGCAGTTCTTC. Encoded protein: CASSPLTSGSISYNEQFF.

The genes are TRBV10-3 and TRBJ1-3; D not resolved. The CDR3 runs to 12 residues. Trimming took off 2 bases at V and 7 bases at J, with 6 bases between the two ends. Germline-derived CDR1 and CDR2 are ENHRY and SYGVKD. In DNA form, the CDR3 reads TGTGCCATCAGTGAGGGGAGGAACACCATATATTTT. Encoded protein: CAISEGRNTIYF.

This clonotype is a singleton in its sample. V is TRBV18 and J is TRBJ1-1, with D hard to call. Germline loops: CDR1 KGHSH, CDR2 LQKENI. V lost 5 bases, J lost 4 bases, and 11 bases lay in between. The CDR3 is 13 amino acids. In DNA, the CDR3 is TGTGCCAGCTCAGGAACAGAGGCCACTGAAGCTTTCTTT. It yields the protein CASSGTEATEAFF.

This clonotype was found a few times. The V gene is TRBV20-1, the J gene TRBJ2-7, with D possibly being TRBD2 (6 bases). The V end lost 5 bases, the J end lost 2 bases, and 13 bases lay between the germline ends. The CDR3 totals 13 residues. Per the germline V gene, CDR1 is DFQATT and CDR2 is SNEGSKA (reference sequence). DNA of the CDR3: TGCAGTGCTGAGGAGGGCAGGGCCTACGAGCAGTACTTC. Its translation is CSAEEGRAYEQYF.

The chain joins TRBV6-1 to TRBJ1-6; possible D gene TRBD1, 6 bases. Germline V CDR1 and CDR2: MNHNS, SASEGT. CDR3 length: 16 amino acids. The ends were cut back, 6 bases at V and 9 bases at J, with 21 bases in the middle. CDR3 in DNA: TGTGCCAGCAGGGGAGGGACACAGGGATTTGGTTCACCCCTCCACTTT. Its protein product is CASRGGTQGFGSPLHF.

This clonotype was observed at least ten times. The chain employs TRBV19 and TRBJ1-2; TRBD1 is a possible D gene (5 bases). The germline V gene encodes CDR1 LNHDA and CDR2 SQIVND (reference sequence). The CDR3 is 15 residues long. V was clipped by 8 bases and J by 5 bases, with 21 bases between them. The DNA for the CDR3 is TGTGCCAGTCGCGCCCGGGGGACTTCAGAATATGGCTACACCTTC. Amino acid sequence: CASRARGTSEYGYTF.

V gene TRBV20-1 combines with J gene TRBJ1-6; no clear D gene. The CDR3 spans 16 residues. V was cut by 0 bases and J by 3 bases, with 12 bases left in between. The V gene's germline CDR1 is DFQATT and CDR2 SNEGSKA (reference sequence). The CDR3 sequence is CSARDETADYNSPLHF. The CDR3 nucleotides are TGCAGTGCTAGAGATGAAACAGCTGACTATAATTCACCCCTCCACTTT.